This entry concerns a single TCR beta chain. Antigen unknown. Profiling relied on immunoSEQ multiplex PCR, and the TCRdb table lists in-frame clones only, not all of them. The sample consists of about 82,000 clones, about 90% of them appearing once. No infections or other immune events were documented during collection. The entry originates in a study of identifying expanded T cells in peripheral blood. Regarding the study as a whole: About 1.2 clones differed between technical replicates, versus around 16 and 19 over time. Clone count variance between roughly 2-week samples rose with total template count.

Trimming removed 11 bases from V and 0 bases from J; junction bases left unmatched: 5. There are 13 residues in the CDR3. Germline V gene sequence: CDR1 ENHRY, CDR2 SYGVKD. Input material: blood. The genes are TRBV10-3 and TRBJ1-1; TRBD1 matches at 8 bases. The sequence was collected from a person aged 18 to 75 in good health. The CDR3 is CAARDRLNTEAFF. As DNA, the CDR3 is TGTGCCGCCCGGGACAGGCTGAACACTGAAGCTTTCTTT.